Listed below are T cell receptor beta chains from one sample, sequenced in a study of memory CD4+ T cells and cytomegalovirus serostatus. Clones were sequenced by immunoSEQ multiplex PCR, and TCRdb holds only the in-frame ones, with some missing. Of about 53,000 clones in the sample, around 80% were seen once. What was sequenced was memory CD4+ T cells from blood. The receptors originated from an adult in good health and CMV-seronegative. Each CDR3 is given with its conserved first and last residue. The size field is filled for only some rows; it gives once, few, many or a size class.

TRBJ1-2 | NA | TRBV6-1 | CASRPGQGYGYTF
TRBJ2-7 | NA | TRBV7-2 | CAGSLAVGLRNEQYF
TRBJ2-7 | NA | TRBV28 | CASSRPTTGYEQYF
TRBJ2-7 | NA | TRBV4-1 | CASSQVWSGRISYEQYF
TRBJ2-7 | NA | TRBV5-1 | CASSLTTGDEQYF
TRBJ1-3 | NA | TRBV5-1 | CASSLSPSLNSGGNTIYF
TRBJ2-5 | NA | TRBV4-2 | CASSQDPSGSTQETQYF
TRBJ1-2 | NA | TRBV10-3 | CAISEIPGQGGNYGYTF
TRBJ2-1 | NA | TRBV18 | CASSPIRSLMGNEQFF
TRBJ2-7 | NA | TRBV5-1 | CASSSGTGDYEQYF
TRBJ1-3 | NA | TRBV11-2 | CASSLRGHFSGNTIYF
TRBJ1-1 | NA | TRBV30 | CAWSLTGLGTEAFF
TRBJ1-4 | NA | TRBV6-1 | CASLGGIEKLFF
TRBJ1-5 | once | TRBV7-6 | CASSLDRDQPQHF
TRBJ2-5 | NA | TRBV7-2 | CASSLEGGRGWETQYF
TRBJ2-7 | NA | TRBV6-5 | CASSYTRGPGYEQYF
TRBJ2-3 | NA | TRBV6-1 | CASRKGMSAQYF
TRBJ1-1 | NA | TRBV18 | CASSRYPGSRRGNTEAFF
TRBJ1-2 | NA | TRBV18 | CASSPDLDYGYTF
TRBJ1-3 | few | TRBV19 | CASRADRASGNTIYF
TRBJ2-5 | few | TRBV5-5 | CASSLGAGGLARQETQYF
TRBJ2-7 | medium-sized | TRBV15 | CATSRKGAYEQYF
TRBJ1-2 | NA | TRBV25-1 | CASRARSSMSHTF
TRBJ2-5 | NA | TRBV5-1 | CASSLNRGGETQYF
TRBJ2-2 | NA | TRBV6-5 | CASRYGQFGSSGELFF
TRBJ2-7 | NA | TRBV5-6 | CASSSRTGNSYEQYF
TRBJ2-1 | NA | TRBV9 | CASSARSLAGGRNEQFF
TRBJ1-1 | few | TRBV9 | CASSVAGGYFTEAFF
TRBJ2-2 | NA | TRBV7-2 | CASSLGLAGGNTGELFF
TRBJ1-3 | NA | TRBV19 | CASSRFTDGNTIYF
TRBJ1-5 | NA | TRBV19 | CASTITGTGRNQPQHF
TRBJ1-2 | NA | TRBV29-1 | CSGGQGYYGYTF